The rows below give T cell receptor beta chains drawn from one sample of a study of tumor and adjacent non-tumor tissue in lung cancer. One entry per CDR3 protein results from TCRdb running MiXCR on the multiplex PCR reads. Of roughly 81,000 distinct CDR3 sequences in the sample, roughly 62% were seen once. Material for sequencing was lung tumor tissue. These receptors all stem from a man between 65 and 80 years old with non-small cell lung cancer. Both conserved end residues are part of each CDR3. D genes are given only for firm matches. The size of a clone is reported for some rows only, either as once, few or many, or as a class for expanded clones.

DNA	CDR3	D	J	V	size
TGTGCCAGCAGCCCCACTGGAACCTTAAGGTATGGCTATACCTTC	CASSPTGTLRYGYTF	-	TRBJ1-2	TRBV11-2	-
TGTGCCAGCAGTTATACCCGGAACAATGAGCAGTTCTTC	CASSYTRNNEQFF	-	TRBJ2-1	TRBV6-5	many
TGTGCCAGCAGCCCAAACCAGGGTGGGCTGAACACTGAAGCTTTCTTT	CASSPNQGGLNTEAFF	-	TRBJ1-1	TRBV7-9	few
TGTGCCAGCAGCTCGCGCGGACAGGGAAAGCGGCAAGAGACCCAGTACTTC	CASSSRGQGKRQETQYF	TRBD1	TRBJ2-5	TRBV11-2	large
TGTGCCAGCAGTCACTACGAGCAGTACTTC	CASSHYEQYF	-	TRBJ2-7	TRBV28	-
TGTGGCAGCAGCTTAGTTTCAGGGAGCTCCTACGAGCAGTACTTC	CGSSLVSGSSYEQYF	-	TRBJ2-7	TRBV11-2	-
TGCGCCGGCAGTCATAAAGGAACACTAGCGGCCATCACAGATACGCAGTATTTT	CAGSHKGTLAAITDTQYF	TRBD2	TRBJ2-3	TRBV4-1	-
TGTGCCAGCAGCCGGGCGGTCGCCGGGAGTACTAGCGCGACCCAGTACTTC	CASSRAVAGSTSATQYF	TRBD2	TRBJ2-5	TRBV4-2	many
TGTGCCAGTGGAAAACAGGGGGGGGCCGTTCTCACCGGGGAGCTGTTTTTT	CASGKQGGAVLTGELFF	-	TRBJ2-2	TRBV6-5	-
TGTGCCAACAGTGAACAGGGCGGTCCCTACGAGCAGTACTTC	CANSEQGGPYEQYF	-	TRBJ2-7	TRBV2	-
TGTACCAGCAGCGGGCATCGTGGGACAACCTTTAGGGAGACTGAGGCTTTCTTT	CTSSGHRGTTFRETEAFF	-	TRBJ1-1	TRBV11-2	-
TGTGCCAGCAGCCAAGTACATGGCCACGAGCAGTACTTC	CASSQVHGHEQYF	-	TRBJ2-7	TRBV14	once
TGCAGTGCTAGAGATAATGGCGGGGGGCCGACAGATACGCAGTATTTT	CSARDNGGGPTDTQYF	TRBD2	TRBJ2-3	TRBV20-1	-
TGTGCCAAAGGACATGGGAATTCACCCCTCCACTTT	CAKGHGNSPLHF	-	TRBJ1-6	TRBV10-3	-
TGTGCCTGGAGTGTACAGAGTGGTCGTGAGACCCAGTGCTTC	CAWSVQSGRETQCF	-	TRBJ2-5	TRBV30	-
TGCGCCAGCAGTCAACATCGGCCATACGGAGGCTACACCTTC	CASSQHRPYGGYTF	-	TRBJ1-2	TRBV4-1	-
TGTGCCAGCAGCCAAGAAGTCCGACTCCGACTAACCGGGACAGGATTATTTGGAGCTCTCTTT	CASSQEVRLRLTGTGLFGALF	TRBD1	TRBJ1-1	TRBV4-2	-
TGCAGCATTGAGGGGGGAAACTATGGCTACACCTTC	CSIEGGNYGYTF	-	TRBJ1-2	TRBV29-1	-
TGTGCCAGCAGCTTAGACGGGACGACTAGCACCAATACGCAGTATTTT	CASSLDGTTSTNTQYF	TRBD2	TRBJ2-3	TRBV11-2	-
TGCGCCAGCAGTGCCAGCGGGAGGATCCTCAGTCAGCAGTGTTTT	CASSASGRILSQQCF	TRBD2	TRBJ2-3	TRBV10-2	-
TGTGCCAGCAGTGAGACGGGGGGCAGCATCTATGGCTACACCTTC	CASSETGGSIYGYTF	-	TRBJ1-2	TRBV6-1	once
TGTGCCAGCAGTTTAACCCGGACAGGCTACAGCTCCTACAATGAGCAGTTCTTC	CASSLTRTGYSSYNEQFF	TRBD1	TRBJ2-1	TRBV28	few
TGTGTCAGCCTTGGTCCTCCTCCTAATACTGGAGCTTTCTTT	CVSLGPPPNTGAFF	-	TRBJ1-1	TRBV6-6	-
TGTACCAGCAGCCTGTGGCTCGAAAACAATGAGCGGTTCTTC	CTSSLWLENNERFF	-	TRBJ2-1	TRBV6-5	-
TGCGCCAGCAGCCGAGTAGTTGACAGTTTCGAGCAGTACTTC	CASSRVVDSFEQYF	-	TRBJ2-7	TRBV4-1	-
TGTGCCAGCAGCTTAGGCCCCGGGGAGCTGTTTTTT	CASSLGPGELFF	-	TRBJ2-2	TRBV7-9	many
TGCAGCATTATGACAGGGAGCTCTGGAAACACCATATATTTT	CSIMTGSSGNTIYF	TRBD1	TRBJ1-3	TRBV29-1	few
TGCAGCGTTGTCCAACAGGGGGGACAAGAGACCCAGTACTTC	CSVVQQGGQETQYF	TRBD1	TRBJ2-5	TRBV29-1	many
TGTGCCAGCAGCTTATCCGGACTAGTGAGAGAGACCCAGTACTTC	CASSLSGLVRETQYF	TRBD2	TRBJ2-5	TRBV11-2	-
TGTGCCAGCAGTTATGGGCAGGCAAACATTCAGTACTTC	CASSYGQANIQYF	-	TRBJ2-4	TRBV6-2/TRBV6-3	-
TGCAGTGCCCACCGACAGGGAGAGGTTGGGGAGACCCAGTACTTC	CSAHRQGEVGETQYF	TRBD1	TRBJ2-5	TRBV20-1	-
TGTGCCAGTCCCCAGGGCCGTGTAGGGATCGATCAGCCCCAGCATTTT	CASPQGRVGIDQPQHF	-	TRBJ1-5	TRBV11-2	-
TGTGCCGGCATTGATCCGGGACTAGCCTACGAGCAGTACTTC	CAGIDPGLAYEQYF	TRBD2	TRBJ2-7	TRBV6-1	-
TGCGCCAGCAGCCAAGAGAGTGCGCGGGGGGGCATCGATAGGAAGTATTTT	CASSQESARGGIDRKYF	TRBD2	TRBJ2-3	TRBV4-1	-
TGTGCCAGCAGCTTCAGAGTAGCGGGAATGACAGAAACGCAGTATTTT	CASSFRVAGMTETQYF	TRBD2	TRBJ2-3	TRBV11-2	-
TGCAGGGGCGGCGCGGGACAAACTTACGAGCAGTACTTC	CRGGAGQTYEQYF	-	TRBJ2-7	TRBV29-1	-
TGTGCCAGCAGCTTACGAGCGGGGCTCGGGGAGCTGTTTTTT	CASSLRAGLGELFF	TRBD2	TRBJ2-2	TRBV6-1	many
TGTGCCAGCAGCTTGGTCCGGACCCTCGGGACCGGGGAGCTGTTTTTT	CASSLVRTLGTGELFF	-	TRBJ2-2	TRBV7-9	few
TGTGTCAGCGGGGTACCGACAGATACGCAGTATTTT	CVSGVPTDTQYF	TRBD2	TRBJ2-3	TRBV28	-
TGTGCCAGCAGTTCCCGCCCCACCAGGGAGACCCAGTACTTC	CASSSRPTRETQYF	-	TRBJ2-5	TRBV28	once
TGCAGTGCTTCCGACAGGGTAGAGACCCAGTACTTC	CSASDRVETQYF	TRBD1	TRBJ2-5	TRBV20-1	-
TGTGTCAGCAGTTTACCAGCAGGGCGAGAGACCCAGTACTTC	CVSSLPAGRETQYF	-	TRBJ2-5	TRBV12-3/TRBV12-4	-
TGTGCCAGCACGGGACGGAAGAACACTGAAGCCTTCTTT	CASTGRKNTEAFF	-	TRBJ1-1	TRBV6-6	-
TGTGCTGGCAGTTCCGGTGACTACGAGCAGTACTTC	CAGSSGDYEQYF	-	TRBJ2-7	TRBV12-3/TRBV12-4	-
TGCGCCAGCAGCCAGGCCACCGGGACTACACGCAATGAGCAGTTCTTC	CASSQATGTTRNEQFF	TRBD2	TRBJ2-1	TRBV4-1	many
TGCGCCAGCAGCCAAGACCCAGGGACTAGCGGGAGAAACGGGGAGCTGTTTTTT	CASSQDPGTSGRNGELFF	TRBD2	TRBJ2-2	TRBV4-1	many
TGCGCCAGCGGCCAAGAACGGGTGAGCACTGAAGCTTTCTTT	CASGQERVSTEAFF	-	TRBJ1-1	TRBV4-1	-
TGTGCCAGCAGTGAAGGGGTAGCGGGAGGGTATGAGCAGTTCTTC	CASSEGVAGGYEQFF	TRBD2	TRBJ2-1	TRBV6-1	-
TGTGCCACCGCTGACCGGGACCCCCGCAACAGGGACATTCAGTACTTC	CATADRDPRNRDIQYF	-	TRBJ2-4	TRBV15	-
TGTGCCAGCAGCTTAGAGGTTACCCGCAGAGATATGCAGTATTTT	CASSLEVTRRDMQYF	-	TRBJ2-3	TRBV11-2	few
TGTGCCAGCAGCCAAGATCGGCAGGACGGTAACACTGAAGCTTTCTTT	CASSQDRQDGNTEAFF	-	TRBJ1-1	TRBV4-2	-
TGCAGTGGGGAAGGACTAGCGGGGCGATACGAGCAGTACTTC	CSGEGLAGRYEQYF	TRBD2	TRBJ2-7	TRBV20-1	-
TGTGCCAGCAGTGACCTACCGGAACAGGGGGCTCAACCCCAGTATTTT	CASSDLPEQGAQPQYF	TRBD1	TRBJ2-3	TRBV6-1	-
TGTGCCATCAGCCTACGCAATGAGCAGTTCTTC	CAISLRNEQFF	-	TRBJ2-1	TRBV10-3	many